This T cell receptor beta chain derives from a study of control samples from healthy donors and cancer patients (dated by TCRdb to the early 2020s). This clone was observed once. Its binding antigen is unknown. Base qualities are missing; no much larger clone stands one base away. According to the germline V gene, CDR1 reads SNHLY and CDR2 reads FYNNEI. V loses 0 bases, J loses 9 bases, and the germline ends lie 15 bases apart. The CDR3 sequence holds 16 residues, the cysteine and phenylalanine included. The entry retains the CDR3 DNA only, 48 bases that are in frame from base 1. Library prep was done by the immunoSEQ multiplex PCR assay. TCRdb retrieved this table from immuneACCESS and kept in-frame rearrangements only. Not all clones are present; in checked studies, unresolved V genes account for under half, and no reason is known for the remainder. For this sample the table gives about 76,000 clones, of which under 90% were detected only once. The top ten clones comprise about 9.9% of the sample.

Sequenced sample: PBMCs. This sequence uses TRBV2 and TRBJ1-6; no D segment can be confidently identified. This receptor was obtained from a woman between 50 and 59 years old with colorectal cancer. CDR3 reads: CASSEATAGLGSPLHF. The DNA sequence is as follows: TGTGCCAGCAGTGAAGCTACGGCAGGCCTGGGTTCACCCCTCCACTTT.